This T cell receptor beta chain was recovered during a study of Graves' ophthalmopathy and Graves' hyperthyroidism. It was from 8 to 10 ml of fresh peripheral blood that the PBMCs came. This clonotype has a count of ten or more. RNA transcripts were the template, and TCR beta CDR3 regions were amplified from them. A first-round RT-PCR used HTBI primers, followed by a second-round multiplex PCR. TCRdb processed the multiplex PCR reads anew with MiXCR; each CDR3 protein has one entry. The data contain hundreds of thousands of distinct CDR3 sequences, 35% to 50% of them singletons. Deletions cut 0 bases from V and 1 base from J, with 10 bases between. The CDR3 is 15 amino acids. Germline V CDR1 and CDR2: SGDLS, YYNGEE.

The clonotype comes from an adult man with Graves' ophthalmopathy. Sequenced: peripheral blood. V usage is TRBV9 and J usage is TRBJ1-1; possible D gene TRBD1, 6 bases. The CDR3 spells CASSVEGGGNTEAFF. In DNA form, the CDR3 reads TGTGCCAGCAGCGTAGAAGGAGGGGGGAACACTGAAGCTTTCTTT.